This T cell receptor (beta chain) was captured by sequencing in a study of blood T cell repertoires in COVID-19. In the study overall: COVID-19 samples from acute and convalescent phases originated in the United States, Italy and Spain. The analysed material was cDNA or gDNA that came from T cells, B-cell-depleted T cells, or PBMCs.

This clone was counted a few times. Some clones are missing from TCRdb's copy, which holds only in-frame ones; the method was immunoSEQ multiplex PCR. This sample has 150,000 to 200,000 clones, with 89% found just once. This CDR3 contains 13 residues. Trimming shortened V by 5 bases and J by 4 bases, and 11 bases separated the two germline ends. Germline V lookup: CDR1 LNHDA, CDR2 SQIVND (reference sequence). The V call is TRBV19, the J call TRBJ1-2; D gene unclear. Input material: peripheral blood. This TCR was recovered from a man aged 40-49 years with acute or convalescent COVID-19. Written as DNA, the CDR3 is TGTGCCAGTAGTCGGGAGGACTTCTATGGCTACACCTTC. It codes for CASSREDFYGYTF.